This T cell receptor (beta chain) derives from a study of graft-versus-host responses after intestinal transplantation (dated by TCRdb to the early 2020s). Study-level background: The transplants that recipients received were multivisceral, liver-intestinal, or isolated intestinal. Alloreactive clones were identified by sequencing pre-transplant mixed lymphocyte reaction products and comparing them with unstimulated pre-transplant donor and recipient T cells. The cohort enrolled approximately 24 intestinal transplant recipients, one of whom was a retransplant, and a few patients without pretransplant specimens were excluded. Rather than being sequenced by the commercial service, samples from a few later patients were sequenced in-house on an Illumina MiSeq and processed with MiXCR. Graft-versus-host and host-versus-graft alloreactive T cell clones were tracked in the graft, circulation and bone marrow after intestinal transplantation using bulk TCR-beta CDR3 sequencing. Donor T cell macrochimerism was defined as a peak of at least 4% donor T cells among recipient peripheral blood mononuclear cells. Every recipient was given anti-thymocyte globulin induction, followed by around three years of maintenance tacrolimus and steroids. The paper as a whole reports these results and caveats: GvH clones were detected in recipient bone marrow, and some of these GvH clones were observed earlier in ileal mucosa or blood, consistent with an intestinal mucosal origin. The conclusions were limited by the relatively low number and heterogeneity of the intestinal transplant patients. Patients with donor T cell macrochimerism had high GvH to HvG T cell clonal ratios in their allografts. Early after transplant, peak levels of circulating GvH clones were found to be associated with declines in HvG clones.

About this clone itself: Which antigen it targets is not known. No much larger clone is present one base from it, and per-base qualities are unavailable.

Preparation of the library involved the immunoSEQ multiplex PCR assay. For most patients, genomic DNA was isolated with the Qiagen DNeasy Blood and Tissue Kit and shipped frozen to Adaptive Biotechnologies for TCR sequencing. For most patients, genomic DNA was subjected to high-throughput TCR-beta CDR3 sequencing by Adaptive Biotechnologies. For the original study's pipeline: TCR sequencing data for around 20 patients were retrieved from Adaptive's ImmunoSEQ software; three other patients were processed with MiXCR and VDJtools. To correct CD4 versus CD8 sorting errors, any sequence found in both subsets at a frequency ratio below 5:1 was removed. CDR3 nucleotide sequences shared between donor and recipient were removed because their origin could not be assigned. Alloreactive clones required at least 2-fold expansion over unstimulated cells and minimum CFSE-low frequency of 0.002% (template counts) or 0.001% (read counts). A clone was considered mappable if detected in the sequenced pre-transplant spleen, lymph node, or MLR CFSE-low populations of the donor or recipient. The cumulative frequency of alloreactive clones was calculated as a percentage of all sequences, weighted by copy number. TCRdb took this table from immuneACCESS and kept in-frame rearrangements with V and J called. Such tables lack part of the clones; where checked against another copy, unresolved V genes explain under half of the gap, and the rest is unexplained. The V and J calls and the clone size are those of that table, but D and trimming were determined from the DNA. The sample records about 120,000 clones, about nine tenths of which are singletons. The ten biggest clones cover roughly 0.2% of the sample.

CDR1 and CDR2 (ENHRY, SYGVKD) derive from the germline V gene. Inclusive of the bounding cysteine and phenylalanine, the CDR3 is 15 residues long. The entry retains the CDR3 DNA only, 45 bases that are in frame from base 1. V drops 6 bases and J drops 1 base, leaving 14 bases in between. The time point label on this specimen signifies: cells obtained before transplantation from donor or recipient. CD3+CD4+ and CD3+CD8+ populations were FACS-sorted from unstimulated pre-transplant donor and recipient cells taken from spleen or lymph nodes. The chain is assembled from TRBV10-3 and TRBJ2-3; 5 matching bases give a weak D call of TRBD2. The source material was unstimulated CD4+ T cells sorted from spleen or lymph node cells, sampled before intestinal transplant. The source is a human donor who received an intestinal transplant. The nucleotide sequence is given as TGTGCCATCAGGGGTCATTCCGGGGGCACAGATACGCAGTATTTT. Its protein product is CAIRGHSGGTDTQYF.